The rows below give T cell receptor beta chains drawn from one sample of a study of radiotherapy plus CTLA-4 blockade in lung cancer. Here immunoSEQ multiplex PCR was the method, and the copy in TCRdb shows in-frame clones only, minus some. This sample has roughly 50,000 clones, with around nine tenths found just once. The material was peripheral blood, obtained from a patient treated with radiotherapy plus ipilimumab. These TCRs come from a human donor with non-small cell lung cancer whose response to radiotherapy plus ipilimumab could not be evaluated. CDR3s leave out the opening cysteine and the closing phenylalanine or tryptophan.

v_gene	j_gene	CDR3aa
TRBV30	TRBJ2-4	AWSVIGQRDIQY
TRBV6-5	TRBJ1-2	ASSYSSGGRGYT
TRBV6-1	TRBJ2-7	ASSEAPGRTYEQY
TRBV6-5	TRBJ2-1	ASSLAGGPYNEQF
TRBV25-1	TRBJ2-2	ASTDPGTQGSGELF
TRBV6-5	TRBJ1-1	ASSYSGTTNTEVF
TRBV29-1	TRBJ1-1	SVGRLGGTEAF
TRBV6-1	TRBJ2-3	ASSEARAGFTDTQY
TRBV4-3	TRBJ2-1	ASSQALGGYNEQF
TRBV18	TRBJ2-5	ASSPIGTGKVETQY
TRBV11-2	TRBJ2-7	ASSLERLTYEQY
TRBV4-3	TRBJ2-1	ASSLQAAGQVRNEQF
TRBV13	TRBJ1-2	ASSSSGQPYGYT
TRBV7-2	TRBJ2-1	ASSLAVLAGGLSEQF
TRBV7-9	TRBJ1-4	ASSRGGAGELF
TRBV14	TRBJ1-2	ASSQPEQGTRYGYT
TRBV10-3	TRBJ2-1	AISEQSASYNEQF
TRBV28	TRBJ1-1	ASRKSGHTEAF
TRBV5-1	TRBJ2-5	ASLVGQGIPQETQY
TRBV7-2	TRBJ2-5	ASNLGGTEQETQY
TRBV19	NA	ASSAGTGLSYEQY
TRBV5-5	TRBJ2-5	ASSLLQETQY